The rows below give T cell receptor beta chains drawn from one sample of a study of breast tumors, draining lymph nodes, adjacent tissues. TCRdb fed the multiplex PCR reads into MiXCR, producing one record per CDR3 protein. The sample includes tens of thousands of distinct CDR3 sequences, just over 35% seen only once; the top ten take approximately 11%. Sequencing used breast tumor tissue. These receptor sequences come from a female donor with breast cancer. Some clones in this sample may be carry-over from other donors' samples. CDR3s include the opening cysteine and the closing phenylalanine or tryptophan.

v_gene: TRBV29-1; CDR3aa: CSVGIPGGQGTEAFF
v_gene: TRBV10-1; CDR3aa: CALPPRKEKLFF
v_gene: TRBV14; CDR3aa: CASSQQLPIYF
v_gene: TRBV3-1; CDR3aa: CASSQVKETQYF
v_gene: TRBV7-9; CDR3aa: CASSEGQVSGNQPQHF
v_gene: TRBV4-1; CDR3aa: CASSRNPGTSGGYEQYF
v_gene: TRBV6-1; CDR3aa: CASSDRDREGYTF
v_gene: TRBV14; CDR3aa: CASSQAPRNEQYF
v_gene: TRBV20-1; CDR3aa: CSAVPGQGGNSPLHF
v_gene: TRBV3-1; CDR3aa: CASSRDRRDHNEQFF
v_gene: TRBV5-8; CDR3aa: CASSLAGTGRHEQFF
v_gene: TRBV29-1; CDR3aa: CSVAGTGWSEQFF
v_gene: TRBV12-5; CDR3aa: CASGAPGGRFNTGELFF
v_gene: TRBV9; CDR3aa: CASSVATGAPGEQFF
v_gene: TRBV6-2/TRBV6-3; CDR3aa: CASSSRTSGASSYEQYF
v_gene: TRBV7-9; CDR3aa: CASIPSGSSYNEQFF
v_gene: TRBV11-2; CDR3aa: CASSPRLAGIEQYF
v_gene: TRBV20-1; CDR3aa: CSAPTPGGLSGGQYF
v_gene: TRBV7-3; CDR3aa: CASSAEGGYNSPLHF
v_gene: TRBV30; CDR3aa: CAWTGTGVLPLHF
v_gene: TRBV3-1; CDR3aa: CASSPGLAGYYEQYF
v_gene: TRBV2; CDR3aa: CASSVGLAGGAEQFF
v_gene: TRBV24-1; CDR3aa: CATSEPEPPYERYF
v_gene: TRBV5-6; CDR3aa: CASSLGFSGSAHTDTQYF
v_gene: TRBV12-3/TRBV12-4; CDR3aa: CASSLAFGLAGSTDTQYF
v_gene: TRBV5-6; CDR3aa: CASSPIGLITDTQYF
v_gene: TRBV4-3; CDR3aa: CASSQILGDTQYF
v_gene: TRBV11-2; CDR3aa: CASSLDGQGPHEQYF
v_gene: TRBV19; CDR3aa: CASIGGGQFF
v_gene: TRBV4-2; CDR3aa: CASSQVNRGGSGELFF
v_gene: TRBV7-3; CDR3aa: CASSLPAGGIGELFF
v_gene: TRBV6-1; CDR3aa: CASTRGAEQYF
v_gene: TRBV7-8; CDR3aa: CASSSRVNTEAFF
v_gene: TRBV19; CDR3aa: CASSIRRQGARTEAFF
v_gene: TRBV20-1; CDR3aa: CSASRGESTDTQYF
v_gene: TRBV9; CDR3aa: CASSVDEGPYGYTF
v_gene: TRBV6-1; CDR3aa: CASSGGQLEGETQYF
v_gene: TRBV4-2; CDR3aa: CASSQDDSGSTDTQYF
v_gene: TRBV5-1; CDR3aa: CASSLDPGLAGVEQFF
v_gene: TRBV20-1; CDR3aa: CSARDEGASGRPNVQFF
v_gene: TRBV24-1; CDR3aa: CATSDLRRDGLETQYF
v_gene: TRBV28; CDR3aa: CASSLGQGNYEQYF
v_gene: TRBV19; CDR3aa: CASSIRQQDYGYTF
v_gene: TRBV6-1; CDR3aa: CASSAAGVYEQYF
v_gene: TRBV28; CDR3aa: CASSPPTYSSQETQYF
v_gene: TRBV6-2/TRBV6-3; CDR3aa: CATQPLAGADTGELFF
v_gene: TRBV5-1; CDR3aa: CASSDGTSNSPLHF
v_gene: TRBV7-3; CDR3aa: CASSWAGTGSTGELFF
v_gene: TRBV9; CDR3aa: CASSVRPGHNEQFF
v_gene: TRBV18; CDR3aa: CASSTTQTASNTGELFF
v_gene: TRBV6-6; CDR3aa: CASSGRTSGLVGEQFF
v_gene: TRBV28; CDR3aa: CASSSYVGEGETQYF
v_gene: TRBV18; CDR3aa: CASSPLGSGTQYF
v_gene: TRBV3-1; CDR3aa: CASSQNRGRETQYF
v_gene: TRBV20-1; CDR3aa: CSASTGGPDEQYF
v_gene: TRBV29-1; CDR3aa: CSVEVNRDREQFF
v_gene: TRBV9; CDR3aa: CASSGSTSGRFEQYF
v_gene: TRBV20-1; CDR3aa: CSATVISYEQYF
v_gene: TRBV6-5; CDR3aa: CASSYSRGGGNQPQHF